The clone carrying this TCR beta chain was seen ten or more times. As yet, its antigen is unknown. This sample was taken from a study of T cell repertoires in cytomegalovirus infection. MiXCR, applied by TCRdb to the reads, yields one record per CDR3 protein. The data show around 210,000 distinct CDR3 sequences, 6% to 8% seen once. Germline loops: CDR1 MNHEY, CDR2 SVGAGI. This CDR3 comprises 16 residues. V shed 6 bases, J shed 0 bases, and the junction held 6 bases outside the gene matches. Study-level results: There were carriers of CMV plus the relevant HLA, and cumulative public TCR beta family frequency identified them.

Sequencing was done on a sample of PBMCs. The receptor comes from a human donor in good health (CMV status not recorded). Some clones in this sample may be carry-over from other donors' samples. The chain recombines TRBV6-5 with TRBJ1-5; TRBD1 aligns across 9 bases. Here the CDR3 DNA reads TGTGCCAGCAGCGCAACAGGGGGCTATAGCAATCAGCCCCAGCATTTT. This gives the protein CASSATGGYSNQPQHF.